The present T cell receptor (beta chain) was sequenced within a study of CD8 T cells in Susac syndrome. RNA in amounts of about 0.5 to 1 ug was reverse transcribed with random hexamers. TCRdb called the immunoSEQ multiplex PCR reads again in MiXCR, with one record for every CDR3 protein. Of under 20,000 distinct CDR3 sequences in the sample, 90% to 95% were seen once. CD8+ and CD4+ T cells from blood underwent TCR beta sequencing, which was carried out in a high-throughput format. Negative isolation yielded CD8+ and CD4+ T cells; FACS enriched TEMRA cells. CDR1 is SEHNR, CDR2 FQNEAQ, per germline (reference sequence). The CDR3 covers 9 residues. V lost 8 bases and J 6 bases, leaving 4 bases between the germline ends.

Sequences were obtained from CD8+ T cells from PBMCs. This chain links TRBV7-9 with TRBJ2-5; no reliable D call. This receptor was taken from a human donor in good health. CDR3 sequence reads: CASGKTQYF. CDR3 sequence (DNA): TGTGCCAGCGGAAAGACCCAGTACTTC. The full variable domain, in which reference TRBV7-9 and TRBJ2-5 provide the parts outside the CDR3, is DTGVSQNPRHKITKRGQNVTFRCDPISEHNRLYWYRQTLGQGPEFLTYFQNEAQLEKSRLLSDRFSAERPKGSFSTLEIQRTEQGDSAMYLCASGKTQYFGPGTRLLVL.